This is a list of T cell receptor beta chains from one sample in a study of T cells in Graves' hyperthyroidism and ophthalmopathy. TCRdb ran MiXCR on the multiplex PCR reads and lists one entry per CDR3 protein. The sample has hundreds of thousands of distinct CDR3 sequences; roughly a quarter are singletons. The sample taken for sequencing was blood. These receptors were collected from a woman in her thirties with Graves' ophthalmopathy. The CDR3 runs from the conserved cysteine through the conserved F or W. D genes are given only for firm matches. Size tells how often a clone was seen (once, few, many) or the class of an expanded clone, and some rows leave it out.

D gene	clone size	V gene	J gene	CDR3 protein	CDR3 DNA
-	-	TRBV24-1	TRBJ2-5	CATSGRIPGETQYF	TGTGCCACCAGTGGGCGGATACCCGGGGAGACCCAGTACTTC
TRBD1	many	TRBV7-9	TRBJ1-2	CASSSGGATLGYTF	TGTGCCAGCAGCTCAGGGGGCGCAACTTTGGGCTACACCTTC
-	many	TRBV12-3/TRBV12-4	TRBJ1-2	CASSFWQTYGYTF	TGTGCCAGCAGTTTCTGGCAGACCTATGGCTACACCTTC
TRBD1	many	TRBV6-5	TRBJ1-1	CASSSGGYAFF	TGTGCCAGCAGCTCAGGGGGCTATGCTTTCTTT
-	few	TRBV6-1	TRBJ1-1	CASSATREGTEAFF	TGTGCCAGCAGTGCGACAAGGGAAGGGACTGAAGCTTTCTTT
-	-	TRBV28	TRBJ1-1	CASSLGSGRLNTEAFF	TGTGCCAGCAGTTTGGGGTCGGGGCGGTTGAACACTGAAGCTTTCTTT
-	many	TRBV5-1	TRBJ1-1	CVRPQGFGTEAFF	TGCGTCCGTCCGCAGGGATTTGGCACTGAAGCTTTCTTT
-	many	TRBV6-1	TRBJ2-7	CASRSRAETYEQYF	TGTGCCAGCAGGAGCCGGGCAGAGACCTACGAGCAGTACTTC
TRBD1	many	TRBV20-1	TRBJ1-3	CSVRGVGNTIYF	TGCAGCGTCAGGGGGGTCGGAAACACCATATATTTT
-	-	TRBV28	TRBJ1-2	CASSPHTIYTF	TGTGCCAGCAGTCCCCACACTATCTACACCTTC
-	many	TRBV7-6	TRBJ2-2	CASSLAGVNTGELFF	TGTGCCAGCAGCTTAGCGGGGGTCAACACCGGGGAGCTGTTTTTT
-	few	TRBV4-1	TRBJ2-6	CASSQSVRGLTSGANVLTF	TGCGCCAGCAGCCAATCTGTGCGGGGGCTTACCTCTGGGGCCAACGTCCTGACTTTC
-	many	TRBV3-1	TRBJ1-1	CASSQVEWNTEAFF	TGTGCCAGCAGCCAAGTAGAATGGAACACTGAAGCTTTCTTT
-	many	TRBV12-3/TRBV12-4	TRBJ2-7	CASSPPRRVLYEQYF	TGTGCCAGCAGTCCCCCCCGTCGAGTCTTGTACGAGCAGTACTTC
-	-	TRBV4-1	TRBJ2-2	CASSQNANTGELFF	TGCGCCAGCAGCCAGAACGCGAACACCGGGGAGCTGTTTTTT
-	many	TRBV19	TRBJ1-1	CASSNNTEAFF	TGTGCCAGTAGTAACAACACTGAAGCTTTCTTT
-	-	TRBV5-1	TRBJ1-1	CARLGAFF	TGCGCCAGGCTGGGAGCTTTCTTT
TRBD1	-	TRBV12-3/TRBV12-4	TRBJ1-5	CASTPDRGGNQPQHF	TGTGCCAGCACCCCAGACAGGGGTGGAAATCAGCCCCAGCATTTT
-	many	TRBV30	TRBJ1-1	CAWTLGQGPMNTEAFF	TGTGCCTGGACCCTGGGGCAGGGACCTATGAACACTGAAGCTTTCTTT
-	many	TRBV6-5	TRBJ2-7	CASSMGGNEQYF	TGTGCCAGCAGCATGGGGGGCAACGAGCAGTACTTC
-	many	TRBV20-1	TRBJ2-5	CSAIRGTQYF	TGCAGTGCTATAAGGGGGACCCAGTACTTC
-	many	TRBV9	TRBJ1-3	CASSVAPDARFSGNTIYF	TGTGCCAGCAGCGTAGCTCCGGACGCGAGATTCTCTGGAAACACCATATATTTT
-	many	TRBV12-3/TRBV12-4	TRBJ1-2	CASSFSGEGGYTF	TGTGCCAGCAGTTTTTCTGGGGAAGGTGGCTACACCTTC
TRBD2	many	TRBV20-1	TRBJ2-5	CSARVSGLAEETQYF	TGCAGTGCTAGAGTTTCGGGACTAGCGGAAGAGACCCAGTACTTC
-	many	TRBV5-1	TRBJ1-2	CASSFTGNRNYGYTF	TGCGCCAGCAGCTTTACAGGCAACCGCAACTATGGCTACACCTTC